This TCR beta chain was identified in a study of T-cell reconstitution after alpha-beta-depleted transplantation in children (dated by TCRdb to the mid-2010s). A note on the overall study: T-cell immune reconstitution after TCRalphabeta/CD19-depleted allogeneic hematopoietic cell transplantation in children was quantitatively tracked in the study by means of TCR repertoire profiling.

CDR1 and CDR2, looked up from the germline V gene, are KGHDR and SFDVKD. Relative to germline, V is missing 5 bases and J is missing 7 bases, with 6 bases of the junction outside any gene match. Taken from cysteine to phenylalanine, the CDR3 has 16 residues. Just CDR3 DNA is preserved here, 48 bases in frame from base 1. Notes on this clonotype: Its antigen is unknown. No quality values exist for individual bases; no much larger clone is one base distant.

The library was obtained by PCR. The sequencer was an Illumina HiSeq 2500. Molecular barcoding was employed in the preparation of TCR libraries, with unique molecular identifiers being used to normalize TCRbeta repertoire quantification. TCRdb applied fastp at Q25 and MiXCR to the public reads, then kept only in-frame beta chains. Each CDR3 protein gets just one entry, which takes the most common genes and DNA from the rows behind it. For this sample there are roughly 500,000 distinct CDR3 sequences; approximately 29% appear just once. In total, the top ten clones hold 2% to 3% of the sample. The chain is made from TRBV24-1 and TRBJ2-1; TRBD2 agrees with 14 junctional bases. The sequencing used PBMCs from the stem cell graft donor, collected from the stem cell graft. This sequence was found in a human donor who donated a stem cell graft to a child with aplastic anemia. The CDR3 sequence is CATSGTGLAGANEQFF. The DNA sequence is as follows: TGTGCCACCAGTGGTACGGGACTAGCGGGAGCTAATGAGCAGTTCTTC.